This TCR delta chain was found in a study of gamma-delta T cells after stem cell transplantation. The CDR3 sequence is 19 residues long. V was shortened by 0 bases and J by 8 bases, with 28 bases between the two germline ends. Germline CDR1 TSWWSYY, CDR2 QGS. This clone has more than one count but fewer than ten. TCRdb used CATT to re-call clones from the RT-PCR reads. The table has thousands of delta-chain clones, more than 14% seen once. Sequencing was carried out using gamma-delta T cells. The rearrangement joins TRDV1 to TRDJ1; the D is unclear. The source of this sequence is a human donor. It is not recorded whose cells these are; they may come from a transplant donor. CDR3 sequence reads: CALGELGLQGATAHCKLIF. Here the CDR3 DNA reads TGTGCTCTTGGGGAACTAGGCCTGCAGGGAGCCACAGCCCATTGCAAACTCATCTTT.